A single sample gave rise to the 25 T cell receptor beta chains below, sequenced in a study of blood T cell repertoires in COVID-19. Measured with immunoSEQ multiplex PCR; TCRdb has only the in-frame clones, and not every one. This sample has around 54,000 clones; 75% to 85% occur once, and the top ten carry 5.3%. The sample taken for sequencing was peripheral blood. Receptors were obtained from a woman aged 60-75 years with acute or convalescent COVID-19.

The chain uses TRBV6-5 and TRBJ1-1; 8 nucleotides align to TRBD1. Germline CDR1 and CDR2: MNHEY and SVGAGI. After removal of 5 bases from V and 2 bases from J, the junction contained 4 bases not matched to a gene. The CDR3 consists of 14 residues. The CDR3 DNA is TGTGCCAGCAGTCAGGGGGCGGCAAACACTGAAGCTTTCTTT. This codes for CASSQGAANTEAFF.

The CDR3 region is CATSDPTGGNQPQHF. As DNA, the CDR3 is TGTGCCACCAGTGACCCGACTGGGGGGAATCAGCCCCAGCATTTT. The chain employs TRBV24-1 and TRBJ1-5; perhaps TRBD1 as D (5 bases). The CDR3 runs to 15 residues. The germline V gene has CDR1 KGHDR and CDR2 SFDVKD. The V gene lost 4 bases and the J gene lost 4 bases, with 13 bases spanning the gap.

The rearrangement uses TRBV27 and TRBJ1-5; D is possibly TRBD1 (6 bases). Per the germline V gene, CDR1 is MNHEY and CDR2 is SMNVEV (reference sequence). The V gene lost 0 bases and the J gene lost 7 bases, with 13 bases spanning the gap. The CDR3 is 15 amino acids. The CDR3 spells CASSLSMGHRQPQHF. In nucleotides, the CDR3 is TGTGCCAGCAGTTTATCGATGGGACACAGACAGCCCCAGCATTTT.

This chain uses TRBV11-2 with TRBJ2-7; 9 bases line up with TRBD1. The J segment lost 1 base and the V segment lost 3 bases, leaving 4 bases of the junction unmatched. The CDR3 contains 15 residues. In germline, CDR1 is SGHAT, CDR2 FQNNGV. In nucleotides, the CDR3 is TGTGCCAGCAGCTTGCGACAGGGGGATTCCTACGAGCAGTACTTC. Amino acid sequence: CASSLRQGDSYEQYF.

In this sample, this clone turned up once. The chain uses TRBV9 and TRBJ1-5; possibly TRBD1 for D (6 bases). Germline V gene data show CDR1 as SGDLS and CDR2 as YYNGEE. Between the trimmed V and J ends, which lost 4 bases and 4 bases, there was a span of 12 bases. The CDR3 loop spans 14 amino acids. The CDR3 sequence: CASSRGGSNQPQHF. CDR3 in DNA: TGTGCCAGCAGCAGGGGGGGGTCAAATCAGCCCCAGCATTTT.

The rearrangement uses TRBV24-1 and TRBJ2-2; tentatively, D is TRBD2 (6 bases). V was clipped by 7 bases and J by 5 bases, with 13 bases between them. Looked up from germline, CDR1 is KGHDR and CDR2 is SFDVKD. The CDR3 sequence is 14 residues long. CDR3 protein: CATSVAVGTGELFF. CDR3 nucleotides: TGTGCCACCAGCGTAGCGGTAGGGACCGGGGAGCTGTTTTTT.

V usage is TRBV5-4 and J usage is TRBJ2-3, with 10 bases fitting TRBD2. CDR1 is SGHNT and CDR2 is YYREEE in the germline V gene (reference sequence). This CDR3 region has 16 residues. V was pared by 3 bases and J by 2 bases, with 6 bases of the junction left unmatched. CDR3 DNA: TGTGCCAGCAGCTCCCGGACTAGCGGTATCACAGATACGCAGTATTTT. Its protein product is CASSSRTSGITDTQYF.

This chain's CDR3 is CASSFRQGEVNTEAFF. For the CDR3, the DNA is TGTGCCAGTAGTTTCCGACAGGGGGAAGTGAACACTGAAGCTTTCTTT. The rearrangement uses TRBV19 and TRBJ1-1; 9 bases agree with TRBD1. The CDR3 is made up of 16 amino acids. Germline V lookup: CDR1 LNHDA, CDR2 SQIVND (reference sequence). J gave up 0 bases and V 5 bases, and 7 bases lay outside the gene matches.

The CDR3 nucleotides are TGTGCCAGCAGTATCGGTTACGAGCAGTACTTC. Translating gives CASSIGYEQYF. The chain uses TRBV27 and TRBJ2-7, with D hard to call. Germline V gene sequence: CDR1 MNHEY, CDR2 SMNVEV (reference sequence). This CDR3 contains 11 residues. Deletions cut 5 bases from V and 4 bases from J, with 6 bases between.

The rearrangement links TRBV10-3 to TRBJ2-3; TRBD2 matches at 10 bases. Germline CDR1 and CDR2: ENHRY and SYGVKD. J lost 4 bases, V lost 9 bases, and 19 bases had no gene match. The CDR3 spans 18 residues. The CDR3 region is CAMGGGASGSGSSDTQYF. The CDR3 nucleotides are TGTGCCATGGGAGGGGGGGCTAGCGGGAGTGGTTCGTCAGATACGCAGTATTTT.

The V and J genes are TRBV27 and TRBJ2-7; unclear D gene. Germline lookup yields CDR1 MNHEY and CDR2 SMNVEV (reference sequence). This CDR3 contains 12 residues. V lost 3 bases to trimming and J lost 7 bases, with 10 bases between them. CDR3 region: CASSFNAGEQYF. CDR3 DNA: TGTGCCAGCAGTTTTAACGCCGGGGAGCAGTACTTC.

This clone was counted only a few times. V gene TRBV29-1 combines with J gene TRBJ2-7; 10 nucleotides align to TRBD2. CDR1 and CDR2 (germline): SQVTM, ANQGSEA. The CDR3 length is 14 residues. The V segment lost 3 bases and the J segment 3 bases; nucleotides outside the gene matches: 5. CDR3 in amino acids: CSVEGPSGSYEQYF. The CDR3 nucleotides read TGCAGCGTTGAGGGCCCTAGCGGGAGCTACGAGCAGTACTTC.

The J gene is TRBJ2-3, the V gene TRBV5-5; 7 bases are shared with TRBD1. The germline V gene encodes CDR1 SGHKS and CDR2 YYEKEE (reference sequence). V was clipped by 2 bases and J by 1 base; unmatched bases: 4. The CDR3 runs 15 residues. Here the CDR3 reads CASSFTQGGTDTQYF. The DNA for the CDR3 is TGTGCCAGCAGCTTTACCCAGGGGGGCACAGATACGCAGTATTTT.

The genes are TRBV7-8 and TRBJ1-6; 7 bases align to TRBD1. Germline loops: CDR1 SGHVS, CDR2 FQNEAQ. The CDR3 spans 18 residues. V was pared by 5 bases and J by 0 bases, with 10 bases of the junction left unmatched. As DNA, the CDR3 is TGTGCCAGCAGCCCAAGGACAGGTGGAAGCTCCTATAATTCACCCCTCCACTTT. Amino acid sequence: CASSPRTGGSSYNSPLHF.

V usage is TRBV7-9 and J usage is TRBJ2-7; 11 positions match TRBD2. V was clipped by 10 bases and J by 2 bases; unmatched bases: 16. This CDR3 region has 17 residues. Germline V gives CDR1 SEHNR, CDR2 FQNEAQ (reference sequence). The CDR3 region has the DNA TGTGCCATCTCCCTGAATAGCGGGAGGGCCCGGACCTACGAGCAGTACTTC. It specifies CAISLNSGRARTYEQYF. The variable domain in full, with the rest retrieved from reference TRBV7-9 and TRBJ2-7, is DTGVSQNPRHKITKRGQNVTFRCDPISEHNRLYWYRQTLGQGPEFLTYFQNEAQLEKSRLLSDRFSAERPKGSFSTLEIQRTEQGDSAMYLCAISLNSGRARTYEQYFGPGTRLTVT.

The chain is built from TRBV10-2 and TRBJ2-7; perhaps TRBD1 as D (6 bases). V was cut by 2 bases and J by 6 bases, with 8 bases left in between. Germline CDR1 WSHSY, CDR2 SAAADI. This CDR3 is 12 amino acids long. The CDR3 region has the DNA TGCGCCAGCAGTGAGATGGGGGCCGAGCAGTACTTC. This translates into CASSEMGAEQYF.

This chain uses TRBV5-4 with TRBJ1-2; TRBD1 matches 8 bases. J lost 8 bases, V lost 1 base, and 4 bases had no gene match. Germline-derived CDR1 and CDR2 are SGHNT and YYREEE (reference sequence). The CDR3 totals 13 residues. The CDR3 loop reads CASSLTGGGGYTF. The CDR3 DNA reads TGTGCCAGCAGCTTGACAGGGGGAGGCGGCTACACCTTC.

The chain joins TRBV5-4 to TRBJ2-7; D perhaps matches TRBD1 (5 bases). The germline CDR1 and CDR2 sequences are SGHNT and YYREEE (reference sequence). The CDR3 has 15 residues. The V gene lost 0 bases and the J gene lost 1 base, with 11 bases spanning the gap. CDR3 sequence (DNA): TGTGCCAGCAGCTTGGGTGGGGCTAAATCCTACGAGCAGTACTTC. Translated: CASSLGGAKSYEQYF.

The V call is TRBV6-5, the J call TRBJ2-1; 10 bases align to TRBD1. The ends lost 4 bases at V and 3 bases at J; junction bases unmatched: 3. Germline V gene sequence: CDR1 MNHEY, CDR2 SVGAGI. The CDR3 runs 15 residues. CDR3 sequence (DNA): TGTGCCAGCAGTTGGAGGACAGGGGGCTACAATGAGCAGTTCTTC. Amino acids: CASSWRTGGYNEQFF.

This chain uses TRBV7-2 with TRBJ2-3, with 9 bases aligning to TRBD2. This CDR3 has 16 amino acids. Trimming at V came to 1 base and at J to 6 bases, leaving 8 bases not matched to a gene. Per the germline V gene, CDR1 is SGHTA and CDR2 is FQGNSA. The CDR3 sequence is CASSLGTGTSRDTQYF. CDR3 DNA: TGTGCCAGCAGCTTAGGAACCGGGACTAGCCGGGATACGCAGTATTTT.

This clone showed up just once. The J gene is TRBJ1-5, the V gene TRBV5-4; D is ambiguous. V was pared by 1 base and J by 5 bases, with 4 bases between. The CDR3 is 12 amino acids. Germline CDR1 is SGHNT and CDR2 is YYREEE (reference sequence). In nucleotides, the CDR3 is TGTGCCAGCAGCTTGCCAGATCAGCCCCAGCATTTT. Protein product: CASSLPDQPQHF.

The gene calls are TRBV19 and TRBJ1-5, with 7 bases lining up with TRBD1. Germline CDR1 LNHDA, CDR2 SQIVND (reference sequence). V trimming: 5 bases; J trimming: 4 bases; junction bases outside the gene matches: 5. The CDR3 runs to 14 residues. The CDR3 loop is CASSVGGSNQPQHF. The CDR3 DNA reads as TGTGCCAGTAGTGTAGGGGGCAGTAATCAGCCCCAGCATTTT.

V and J are TRBV5-6 and TRBJ2-3, with 8 positions matching TRBD1. The junction had 0 bases not matched to a gene; V was cut back by 0 bases and J by 6 bases. The germline CDR1 and CDR2 sequences are SGHDT and YYEEEE. CDR3 length: 13 residues. Written as DNA, the CDR3 is TGTGCCAGCAGCTTGGGGGACAGGGATACGCAGTATTTT. Translating gives CASSLGDRDTQYF.

This clone has just one count. The chain recombines TRBV6-6 with TRBJ1-1; D ambiguous. This CDR3 comprises 14 residues. V gave up 10 bases and J gave up 1 base, with 16 bases separating them. The germline gives CDR1 MNHNY, CDR2 SVGAGI (reference sequence). In DNA, the CDR3 is TGTGCCACCACGGCCCTGACTTCGAACACTGAAGCTTTCTTT. Protein: CATTALTSNTEAFF.

This clone was detected once. The rearrangement joins TRBV30 to TRBJ2-3, with TRBD2 identical over 9 bases. Germline V gives CDR1 GTSNPN, CDR2 SVGIG (reference sequence). V shed 1 base and J 3 bases; nucleotides not matched to a gene: 5. The CDR3 contains 15 residues. The CDR3 sequence is CAWSELAGRTDTQYF. The CDR3 DNA is TGTGCCTGGAGTGAGCTAGCGGGGAGGACAGATACGCAGTATTTT. Supplemented by reference TRBV30 and TRBJ2-3, the full variable domain reads SQTIHQWPATLVQPVGSPLSLECTVEGTSNPNLYWYRQAAGRGLQLLFYSVGIGQISSEVPQNLSASRPQDRQFILSSKKLLLSDSGFYLCAWSELAGRTDTQYFGPGTRLTVL.